A selection of T cell receptor beta chains follows, all from one sample in a study of cytomegalovirus exposure and HLA in healthy donors. TCRdb's copy holds only in-frame clones and misses some; the assay was immunoSEQ multiplex PCR. Here the sample spans a few hundred thousand clones, just over 85% being singletons. Source material: PBMCs. The receptor source for this set is a young woman in good health and CMV-seronegative. CDR3s include the opening cysteine and the closing phenylalanine or tryptophan. A D gene is named only where the DNA matches it firmly. The size entry is marked missing in some rows and otherwise reads once, few, many or a size class.

TRBD1	TRBV6-6	15	.	TRBJ2-5	CASRPRQGYQETQYF	TGTGCCAGCAGGCCAAGACAGGGGTACCAAGAGACCCAGTACTTC
TRBD1	TRBV5-4	15	.	TRBJ1-2	CASSAQGQGNYGYTF	TGTGCCAGCAGCGCCCAGGGACAGGGGAACTATGGCTACACCTTC
.	TRBV18	15	once	TRBJ1-5	CASSPDMGGGQPQHF	TGTGCCAGCTCACCTGATATGGGAGGCGGACAGCCCCAGCATTTT
TRBD1	TRBV5-6	16	.	TRBJ2-3	CASSFRGPASTDTQYF	TGTGCCAGCAGCTTTAGGGGGCCGGCTAGCACAGATACGCAGTATTTT
.	TRBV28	13	.	TRBJ2-7	CASSQPQGYEQYF	TGTGCCAGCAGTCAACCCCAGGGATACGAGCAGTACTTC
TRBD2	TRBV19	14	.	TRBJ2-1	CASRRLAEYNEQFF	TGTGCCAGTAGACGTCTAGCGGAATACAATGAGCAGTTCTTC
.	TRBV28	12	.	TRBJ2-7	CASSTGKAMKYF	TGTGCCAGCAGTACGGGGAAAGCCATGAAGTACTTC
.	TRBV9	13	.	TRBJ2-1	CASSIGLYNEQFF	TGTGCCAGCAGCATCGGACTATACAATGAGCAGTTCTTC
TRBD2	TRBV19	15	.	TRBJ2-1	CASSPSGDPYNEQFF	TGTGCCAGTAGTCCTAGCGGAGACCCCTACAATGAGCAGTTCTTC
.	TRBV5-6	15	once	TRBJ1-2	CASSSRAGRTYGYTF	TGTGCCAGCAGCTCCAGGGCCGGACGGACCTATGGCTACACCTTC
TRBD1	TRBV5-1	14	.	TRBJ2-7	CASSLGGQDYEQYF	TGCGCCAGCAGCTTGGGTGGACAGGACTACGAGCAGTACTTC
.	TRBV29-1	14	.	TRBJ2-2	CSVETGANTGELFF	TGCAGCGTCGAGACGGGAGCGAACACCGGGGAGCTGTTTTTT
.	TRBV28	13	once	TRBJ2-1	CASSFGVSNEQFF	TGTGCCAGCAGTTTCGGGGTGTCCAATGAGCAGTTCTTC
.	TRBV7-2	15	.	TRBJ2-1	CASSLLGSSYNEQFF	TGTGCCAGCAGCTTACTAGGGAGCTCCTACAATGAGCAGTTCTTC
TRBD2	TRBV7-9	14	.	TRBJ2-1	CASSLGQREGEQFF	TGTGCCAGCAGCTTAGGTCAGCGGGAGGGTGAGCAGTTCTTC